This section outlines one T cell receptor beta chain sequence together with its context. No antigen is known for it. Authors' analysis steps: About 1.6% of 150,000 to 200,000 clonotypes matched previously reported viral-epitope-specific VDJdb entries. Clones were read by immunoSEQ multiplex PCR, and TCRdb kept only the in-frame ones, dropping some. D and trimming come from the DNA, and the V and J calls and clone size come from that table. The sample consists of under 5,500 clones, roughly 80% of them appearing once. The data were taken from a study of hypomethylating agent response in myelodysplastic syndrome. Across the study: Most often mutated was TET2, found in about 45% of the 11 patients. Non-responders met neither complete response nor hematologic improvement criteria, which defined response.

Study results and limitations: Analysis covered a small cohort of just roughly ten patients.

This CDR3 has 16 residues. The V and J ends lost 1 base and 4 bases respectively, with 14 bases between them. Germline CDR1 and CDR2: SGHTA and FQGNSA. V usage is TRBV7-2 and J usage is TRBJ2-1; tentatively, D is TRBD2 (6 bases). Source: bone marrow, taken before or after starting hypomethylating agent treatment for myelodysplastic syndrome (not recorded which). The TCR was taken from a human donor with myelodysplastic syndrome. The CDR3: CASSLGSGTQYNEQFF. The CDR3 region has the DNA TGTGCCAGCAGCTTAGGGTCTGGGACTCAGTACAATGAGCAGTTCTTC.